The clone carrying this T cell receptor beta chain was counted only a few times. Its antigen is unidentified. This entry comes from a study of cytomegalovirus exposure and HLA in healthy donors. Study results and limitations: Presence/absence analyses assumed roughly uniform sequencing depth across donors. The authors listed roughly 150 TCR beta chains as cytomegalovirus-associated.

60 Vbeta and 13 Jbeta primers were used in PCR. Libraries were prepared by immunoSEQ multiplex PCR; TCRdb keeps only in-frame clonotypes and omits some of them. The sample lists 95,000 to 150,000 clones; over 60% were seen once. Germline V gene lookup returns CDR1 SGHTA and CDR2 FQGTGA. The CDR3 consists of 14 residues. V gave up 6 bases and J gave up 2 bases, with 12 bases separating them. Source material: PBMCs. This receptor was taken from a woman aged 55-70 years in good health and CMV-seropositive. This chain joins TRBV7-3 and TRBJ2-3; perhaps TRBD1 as D (7 bases). The CDR3 bases are TGTGCCAGCAGTAGGGGGCGGGACACAGATACGCAGTATTTT. Encoded protein: CASSRGRDTDTQYF.